This TCR beta chain comes out of a study of Tregs in tolerant kidney transplant recipients. Unstimulated Tregs (CD4+CD25+CD127-) and CD4+CD25- non-Tregs were sorted from PBMCs. Assay used: immunoSEQ multiplex PCR; TCRdb lists only in-frame clones, some missing. The data show around 52,000 clones, more than 70% seen once. Notes on this clone: The target antigen is unknown.

Trimming at V came to 1 base and at J to 4 bases, leaving 1 base not matched to a gene. Germline-derived CDR1 and CDR2 are SGHAT and FQNNGV. This CDR3 spans 14 amino acids. General study results and limits: Activated donor B cell expansion appeared to reveal the most relevant donor-specific TCRbeta repertoire.

The sequence came from a human donor in good health. Source material: CD4+ T cells from blood. This chain links TRBV11-2 with TRBJ2-3; 8 positions match TRBD1. The CDR3 sequence is CASSLGQGSDTQYF. In nucleotides, the CDR3 is TGTGCCAGCAGCTTAGGACAGGGGTCAGATACGCAGTATTTT.